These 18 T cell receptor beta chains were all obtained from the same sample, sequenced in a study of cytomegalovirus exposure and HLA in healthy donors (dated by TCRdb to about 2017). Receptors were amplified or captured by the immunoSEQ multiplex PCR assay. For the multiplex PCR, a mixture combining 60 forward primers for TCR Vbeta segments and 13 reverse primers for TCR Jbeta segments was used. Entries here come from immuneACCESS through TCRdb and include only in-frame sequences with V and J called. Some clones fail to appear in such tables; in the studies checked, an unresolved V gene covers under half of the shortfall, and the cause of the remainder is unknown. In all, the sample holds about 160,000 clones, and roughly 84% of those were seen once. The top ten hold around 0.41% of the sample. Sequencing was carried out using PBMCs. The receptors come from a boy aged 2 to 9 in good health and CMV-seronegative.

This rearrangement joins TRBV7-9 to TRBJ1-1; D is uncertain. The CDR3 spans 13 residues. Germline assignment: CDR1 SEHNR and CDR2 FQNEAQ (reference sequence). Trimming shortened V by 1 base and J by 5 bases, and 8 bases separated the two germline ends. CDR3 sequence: CASSLVVRTEAFF. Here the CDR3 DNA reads TGTGCCAGCAGCTTAGTAGTGAGAACTGAAGCTTTCTTT. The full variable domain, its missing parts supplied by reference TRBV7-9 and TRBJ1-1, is DTGVSQNPRHKITKRGQNVTFRCDPISEHNRLYWYRQTLGQGPEFLTYFQNEAQLEKSRLLSDRFSAERPKGSFSTLEIQRTEQGDSAMYLCASSLVVRTEAFFGQGTRLTVV.

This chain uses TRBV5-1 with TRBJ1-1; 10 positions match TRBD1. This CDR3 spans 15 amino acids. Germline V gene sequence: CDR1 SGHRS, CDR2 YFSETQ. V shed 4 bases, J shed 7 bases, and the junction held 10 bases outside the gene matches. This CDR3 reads CASSPRTGGRGEAFF. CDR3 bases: TGCGCCAGCAGCCCCCGGACAGGGGGACGGGGTGAAGCTTTCTTT.

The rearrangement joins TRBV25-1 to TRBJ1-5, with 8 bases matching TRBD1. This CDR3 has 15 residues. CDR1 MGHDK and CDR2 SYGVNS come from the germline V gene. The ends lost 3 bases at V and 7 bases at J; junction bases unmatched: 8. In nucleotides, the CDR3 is TGTGCCAGCAGTGATCAGGACAGGGAGAGCCAGCCCCAGCATTTT. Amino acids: CASSDQDRESQPQHF. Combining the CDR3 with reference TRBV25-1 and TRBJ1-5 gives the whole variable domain EADIYQTPRYLVIGTGKKITLECSQTMGHDKMYWYQQDPGMELHLIHYSYGVNSTEKGDLSSESTVSRIRTEHFPLTLESARPSHTSQYLCASSDQDRESQPQHFGDGTRLSIL.

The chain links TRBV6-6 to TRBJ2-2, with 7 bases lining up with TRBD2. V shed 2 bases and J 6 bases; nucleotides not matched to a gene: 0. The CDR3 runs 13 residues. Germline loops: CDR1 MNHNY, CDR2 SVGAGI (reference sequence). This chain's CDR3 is CASSYRGAGELFF. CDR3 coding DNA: TGTGCCAGCAGTTACCGGGGGGCCGGGGAGCTGTTTTTT.

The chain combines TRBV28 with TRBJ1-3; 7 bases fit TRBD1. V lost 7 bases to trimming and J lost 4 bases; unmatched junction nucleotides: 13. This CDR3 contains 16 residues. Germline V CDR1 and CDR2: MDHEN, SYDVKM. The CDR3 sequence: CASTETGVTRGNTIYF. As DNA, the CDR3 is TGTGCCAGCACCGAAACAGGGGTCACGCGCGGAAACACCATATATTTT.

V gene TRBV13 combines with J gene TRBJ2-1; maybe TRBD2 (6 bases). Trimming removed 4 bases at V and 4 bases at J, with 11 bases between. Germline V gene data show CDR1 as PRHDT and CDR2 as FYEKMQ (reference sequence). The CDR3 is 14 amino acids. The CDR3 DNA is TGTGCCAGCAGCTCCGGGACTGTATACAATGAGCAGTTCTTC. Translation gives CASSSGTVYNEQFF.

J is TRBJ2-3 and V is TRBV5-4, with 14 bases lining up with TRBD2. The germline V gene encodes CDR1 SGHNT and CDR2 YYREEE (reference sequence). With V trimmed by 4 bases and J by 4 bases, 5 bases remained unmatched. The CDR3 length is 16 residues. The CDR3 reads CASSPGLAGGSDTQYF. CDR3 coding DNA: TGTGCCAGCAGCCCCGGACTAGCGGGAGGTTCAGATACGCAGTATTTT.

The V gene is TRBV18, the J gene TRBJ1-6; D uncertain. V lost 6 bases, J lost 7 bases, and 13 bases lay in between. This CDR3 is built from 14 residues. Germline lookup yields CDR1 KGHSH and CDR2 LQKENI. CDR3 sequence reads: CASSPRGDNSPLHF. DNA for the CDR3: TGTGCCAGCTCGCCCCGGGGAGACAATTCACCCCTCCACTTT.

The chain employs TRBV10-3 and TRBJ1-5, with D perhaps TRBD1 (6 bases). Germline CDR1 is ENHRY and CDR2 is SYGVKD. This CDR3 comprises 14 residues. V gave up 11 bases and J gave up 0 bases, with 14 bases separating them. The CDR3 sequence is CAAQGTYSNQPQHF. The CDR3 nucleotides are TGTGCCGCCCAGGGGACATATAGCAATCAGCCCCAGCATTTT.

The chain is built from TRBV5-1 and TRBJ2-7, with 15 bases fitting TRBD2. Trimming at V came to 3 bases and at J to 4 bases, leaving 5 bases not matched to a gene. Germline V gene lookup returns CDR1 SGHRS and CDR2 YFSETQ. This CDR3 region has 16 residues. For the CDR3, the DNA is TGCGCCAGCAGCTGGGGAGGGACTAGCGGGAGGTACGAGCAGTACTTC. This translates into CASSWGGTSGRYEQYF. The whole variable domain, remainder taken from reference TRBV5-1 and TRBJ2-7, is KAGVTQTPRYLIKTRGQQVTLSCSPISGHRSVSWYQQTPGQGLQFLFEYFSETQRNKGNFPGRFSGRQFSNSRSEMNVSTLELGDSALYLCASSWGGTSGRYEQYFGPGTRLTVT.

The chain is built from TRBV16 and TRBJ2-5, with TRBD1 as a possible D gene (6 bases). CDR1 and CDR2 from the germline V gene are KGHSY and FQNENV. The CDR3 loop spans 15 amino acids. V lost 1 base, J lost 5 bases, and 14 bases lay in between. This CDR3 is CASSQFPGAGETQYF. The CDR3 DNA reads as TGTGCCAGCAGCCAATTTCCAGGGGCAGGGGAGACCCAGTACTTC.

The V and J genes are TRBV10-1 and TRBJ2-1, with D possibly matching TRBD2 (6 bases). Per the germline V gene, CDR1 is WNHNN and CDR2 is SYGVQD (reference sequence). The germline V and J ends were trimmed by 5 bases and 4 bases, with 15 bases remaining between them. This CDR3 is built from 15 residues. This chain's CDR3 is CASSKNGGRYNEQFF. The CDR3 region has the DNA TGCGCCAGCAGTAAAAATGGAGGGAGGTACAATGAGCAGTTCTTC.

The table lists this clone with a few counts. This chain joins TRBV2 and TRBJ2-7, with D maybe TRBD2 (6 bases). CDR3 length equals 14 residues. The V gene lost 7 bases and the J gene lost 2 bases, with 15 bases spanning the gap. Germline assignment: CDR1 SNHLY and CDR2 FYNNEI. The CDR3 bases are TGTGCCAGCATTCTGACTGGGGAGGCCTACGAGCAGTACTTC. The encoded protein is CASILTGEAYEQYF.

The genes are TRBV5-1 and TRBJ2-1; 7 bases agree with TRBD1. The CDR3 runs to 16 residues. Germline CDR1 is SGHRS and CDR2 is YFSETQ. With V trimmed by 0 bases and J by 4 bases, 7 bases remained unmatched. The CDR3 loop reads CASSLDRGRGYNEQFF. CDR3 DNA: TGCGCCAGCAGCTTGGATAGGGGGCGTGGGTACAATGAGCAGTTCTTC. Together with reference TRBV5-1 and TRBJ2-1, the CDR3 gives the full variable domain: KAGVTQTPRYLIKTRGQQVTLSCSPISGHRSVSWYQQTPGQGLQFLFEYFSETQRNKGNFPGRFSGRQFSNSRSEMNVSTLELGDSALYLCASSLDRGRGYNEQFFGPGTRLTVL.

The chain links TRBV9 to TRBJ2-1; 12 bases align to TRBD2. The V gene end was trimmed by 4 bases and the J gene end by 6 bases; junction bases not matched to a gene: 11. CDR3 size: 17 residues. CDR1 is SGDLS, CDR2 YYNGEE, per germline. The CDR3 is CASSLMGTSGFRNEQFF. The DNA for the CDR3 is TGTGCCAGCAGCTTAATGGGGACTAGCGGGTTTCGCAATGAGCAGTTCTTC. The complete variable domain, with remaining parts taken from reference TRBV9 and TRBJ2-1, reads DSGVTQTPKHLITATGQRVTLRCSPRSGDLSVYWYQQSLDQGLQFLIQYYNGEERAKGNILERFSAQQFPDLHSELNLSSLELGDSALYFCASSLMGTSGFRNEQFFGPGTRLTVL.

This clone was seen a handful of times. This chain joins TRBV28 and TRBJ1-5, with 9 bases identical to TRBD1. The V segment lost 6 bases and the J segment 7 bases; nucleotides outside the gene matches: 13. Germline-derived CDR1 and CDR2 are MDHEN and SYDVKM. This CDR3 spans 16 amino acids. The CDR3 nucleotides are TGTGCCAGCAGCAAAATAGTGGGGACAGGGAGCCAGCCCCAGCATTTT. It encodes CASSKIVGTGSQPQHF.

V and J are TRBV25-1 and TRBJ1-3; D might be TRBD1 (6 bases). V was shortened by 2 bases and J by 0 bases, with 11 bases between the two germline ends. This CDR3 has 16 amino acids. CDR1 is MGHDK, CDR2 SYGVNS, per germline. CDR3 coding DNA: TGTGCCAGCAGTGAAGTCTACAGGGACTCTGGAAACACCATATATTTT. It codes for CASSEVYRDSGNTIYF. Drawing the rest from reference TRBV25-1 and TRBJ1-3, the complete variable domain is EADIYQTPRYLVIGTGKKITLECSQTMGHDKMYWYQQDPGMELHLIHYSYGVNSTEKGDLSSESTVSRIRTEHFPLTLESARPSHTSQYLCASSEVYRDSGNTIYFGEGSWLTVV.

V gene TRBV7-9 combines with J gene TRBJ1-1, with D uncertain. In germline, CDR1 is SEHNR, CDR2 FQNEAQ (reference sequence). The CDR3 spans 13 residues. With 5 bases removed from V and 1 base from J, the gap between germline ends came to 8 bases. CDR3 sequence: CASSLTPNTEAFF. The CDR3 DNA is TGTGCCAGCAGCCTGACACCGAACACTGAAGCTTTCTTT.